This TCR beta chain derives from a study of Graves' ophthalmopathy and Graves' hyperthyroidism. Amplification targeted the TCR beta CDR3 regions, with RNA transcripts as the source material. The authors performed first-round RT-PCR with HTBI primers and then a second-round multiplex PCR. MiXCR, applied by TCRdb to the multiplex PCR reads, yields one record per CDR3 protein. The profile shows hundreds of thousands of distinct CDR3 sequences, roughly 41% of them singletons. The CDR3 length is 16 residues. CDR1 is SGHVS and CDR2 is FNYEAQ in the germline V gene. The germline V and J ends were trimmed by 5 bases and 3 bases, with 17 bases remaining between them. This clonotype was recorded a few times. Clinical symptoms, serum thyroxine, TRAb, thyroid ultrasound and orbital computed tomography formed the basis of diagnosis.

Material for sequencing was peripheral blood. The sequence was obtained from an adult man with Graves' ophthalmopathy. The chain links TRBV7-6 to TRBJ1-3; a possible D gene is TRBD1 (6 bases). This chain's CDR3 is CASSLSRGRGGNTIYF. Written as DNA, the CDR3 is TGTGCCAGCAGCCTCAGCCGGGGGCGAGGTGGAAACACCATATATTTT.